The 30 T cell receptor beta chains given below trace back to one sample, sequenced in a study of regulatory T cells in long-lasting Graves disease (dated by TCRdb to the early 2020s). The sample's time point label, in plain terms: persistent/refractory GD, antithyroid drugs over 5 years with positive TRAb. RNA was extracted from PBMCs in TRIzol for both TCR sequencing and RNA sequencing. To prepare the library, multiplex PCR was applied. Sequencing instrument: Illumina HiSeq 4000. CDR3 regions were amplified by Arm-PCR with iRepertoire HTBI primers to construct TCR beta libraries. TCRdb passed the public sequencing reads through fastp at Q25 and MiXCR, retaining productive beta sequences. A single entry per CDR3 protein holds the most common genes and DNA from its merged rows. The sample table shows around 460,000 distinct CDR3 sequences, and 20% to 25% are seen once. The top ten constitute roughly 14% of the sample.

The sequencing used peripheral blood mononuclear cells (PBMCs), collected when the disease was refractory, from a patient treated with antithyroid drugs. These receptor sequences come from a female donor with Graves disease.

This clonotype has only a few counts. The V call is TRBV15, the J call TRBJ2-2, with D uncertain. Deletions cut 8 bases from V and 7 bases from J, with 11 bases between. Germline CDR1 LNHNV, CDR2 YYDKDF (reference sequence). This CDR3 has 12 residues. Here the CDR3 reads CATRSQFGELFF. In nucleotides, the CDR3 is TGTGCCACCCGGAGTCAGTTCGGGGAGCTGTTTTTT.

This clonotype was observed a few times. The J gene is TRBJ2-4, the V gene TRBV19; 9 bases line up with TRBD1. The length of the CDR3 is 13 residues. Germline CDR1 is LNHDA and CDR2 is SQIVND (reference sequence). V shed 6 bases, J shed 7 bases, and the junction held 4 bases outside the gene matches. Here the CDR3 DNA reads TGTGCCAGTAGAAGGGACAGGGCTAACATTCAGTACTTC. Its protein is CASRRDRANIQYF. Looking up the rest from reference TRBV19 and TRBJ2-4 gives the full variable domain: DGGITQSPKYLFRKEGQNVTLSCEQNLNHDAMYWYRQDPGQGLRLIYYSQIVNDFQKGDIAEGYSVSREKKESFPLTVTSAQKNPTAFYLCASRRDRANIQYFGAGTRLSVL.

This clonotype was observed at least ten times. The chain combines TRBV30 with TRBJ2-7; D not resolved. The CDR3 has 12 amino acids. Germline V gene sequence: CDR1 GTSNPN, CDR2 SVGIG (reference sequence). V was pared by 7 bases and J by 0 bases, with 10 bases between. The CDR3 DNA follows: TGTGCCTCCCTAGACGACTCCTACGAGCAGTACTTC. Its protein product is CASLDDSYEQYF.

This clonotype has more than one count but fewer than ten. The genes are TRBV6-5 and TRBJ2-7; D not certain. The germline V gene has CDR1 MNHEY and CDR2 SVGAGI. This CDR3 has 14 residues. The V gene lost 2 bases and the J gene lost 2 bases, with 10 bases spanning the gap. CDR3 coding DNA: TGTGCCAGCAGTTACCTTGGATTCCCCTACGAGCAGTACTTC. Encoded protein: CASSYLGFPYEQYF.

V is TRBV7-2 and J is TRBJ1-6, with a possible D match to TRBD1 (6 bases). The CDR3 totals 15 residues. Trimming stripped 5 bases from V and 9 bases from J, with 17 bases between. Germline V CDR1 and CDR2: SGHTA, FQGNSA. In DNA, the CDR3 is TGTGCCAGCAGCCTGCCAGCAGGGGCAGGTTCACCCCTCCACTTT. Protein: CASSLPAGAGSPLHF.

This chain connects TRBV27 to TRBJ2-2; 8 bases align to TRBD1. The CDR3 sequence is 15 residues long. CDR1 MNHEY and CDR2 SMNVEV come from the germline V gene (reference sequence). V was clipped by 7 bases and J by 5 bases; unmatched bases: 9. As DNA, the CDR3 is TGTGCCAGCACCTCCGACAGGGGTGGAACCGGGGAGCTGTTTTTT. This gives the protein CASTSDRGGTGELFF.

V usage is TRBV20-1 and J usage is TRBJ2-5; possible D gene TRBD1, 7 bases. In germline, CDR1 is DFQATT, CDR2 SNEGSKA (reference sequence). Trimming removed 0 bases at V and 5 bases at J, with 16 bases between. The CDR3 is 15 amino acids. The CDR3 reads CSARDPGDSPETQYF. The CDR3 nucleotides are TGCAGTGCTAGAGATCCGGGGGACAGCCCCGAGACCCAGTACTTC.

This clonotype was detected ten times or more. The chain has TRBV19 and TRBJ1-2; TRBD1 aligns across 12 bases. The length of the CDR3 is 17 residues. CDR1 LNHDA and CDR2 SQIVND come from the germline V gene (reference sequence). V gave up 7 bases and J gave up 8 bases; unmatched junction bases: 17. The CDR3 nucleotides read TGTGCCAGTAATCCGCCCCCGGGACAGGGGGCAAGAATGGGCTACACCTTC. Translation gives CASNPPPGQGARMGYTF.

V and J are TRBV7-6 and TRBJ2-7; 15 bases are shared with TRBD2. CDR3 length: 16 amino acids. Germline loops: CDR1 SGHVS, CDR2 FNYEAQ. V dropped 5 bases and J dropped 6; count of bases not matched to a gene: 8. The CDR3 region has the DNA TGTGCCAGCAGCCCCCGGACTAGCGGGGGGGCTGGCGAGCAGTACTTC. This translates into CASSPRTSGGAGEQYF.

This clonotype showed up many times. The V gene is TRBV2, the J gene TRBJ2-7; 11 bases fit TRBD1. The CDR3 runs to 14 residues. Germline assignment: CDR1 SNHLY and CDR2 FYNNEI. The ends lost 4 bases at V and 2 bases at J; junction bases unmatched: 1. The CDR3 sequence: CASSGDRGTYEQYF. CDR3 bases: TGTGCCAGCAGTGGGGACAGGGGGACCTACGAGCAGTACTTC.

The chain carries TRBV5-1 and TRBJ2-2, with a possible D match to TRBD1 (6 bases). Trimming stripped 7 bases from V and 5 bases from J, with 12 bases between. Germline assignment: CDR1 SGHRS and CDR2 YFSETQ. The CDR3 is 13 residues long. The CDR3 loop is CASGLTGTGELFF. CDR3 sequence (DNA): TGCGCCAGCGGCCTCACAGGGACCGGGGAGCTGTTTTTT.

V gene TRBV5-1 combines with J gene TRBJ2-5, with 11 bases that match TRBD2. Germline loops: CDR1 SGHRS, CDR2 YFSETQ. This CDR3 has 15 amino acids. Trimming at V came to 3 bases and at J to 1 base, leaving 2 bases not matched to a gene. In DNA form, the CDR3 reads TGCGCCAGCAGCTCACTAGCGGGGGCCCAAGAGACCCAGTACTTC. Translated, it gives CASSSLAGAQETQYF.

In its sample, this clonotype was seen a few times. The chain combines TRBV7-6 with TRBJ1-2; D remains ambiguous. Trimming took off 8 bases at V and 6 bases at J, with 13 bases between the two ends. The CDR3 is made up of 12 amino acids. The germline V gene encodes CDR1 SGHVS and CDR2 FNYEAQ. CDR3 residues: CASSGGKDGYTF. The CDR3 DNA reads as TGTGCCAGCTCAGGCGGAAAGGATGGCTACACCTTC. The variable domain in full, completed from reference TRBV7-6 and TRBJ1-2, reads GAGVSQSPRYKVTKRGQDVALRCDPISGHVSLYWYRQALGQGPEFLTYFNYEAQQDKSGLPNDRFSAERPEGSISTLTIQRTEQRDSAMYRCASSGGKDGYTFGSGTRLTVV.

Concerning this clonotype itself: With a much larger clone just one base away, this may be a read error. This chain connects TRBV28 to TRBJ2-7; tentatively, D is TRBD1 (6 bases). Germline CDR1 reads MDHEN; CDR2 reads SYDVKM. This CDR3 is 16 amino acids long. The CDR3 DNA follows: TGTGCCAGCCACCCCTCGGACAGCCCGACGAACTACGAGCAGCACTTC. This translates into CASHPSDSPTNYEQHF.

This clonotype has a count of ten or more. The chain combines TRBV28 with TRBJ1-3, with D possibly TRBD1 on 6 matching bases. Looked up from germline, CDR1 is MDHEN and CDR2 is SYDVKM. Trimming took 3 bases from V and 0 from J, leaving 9 bases between them. The CDR3 totals 15 residues. CDR3 coding DNA: TGTGCCAGCAGTTTCAACAGGGACTCTGGAAACACCATATATTTT. This codes for CASSFNRDSGNTIYF.

This clonotype was recorded many times. The chain recombines TRBV5-1 with TRBJ1-1; D is perhaps TRBD1 (5 bases). The CDR3 has 14 residues. The V gene lost 4 bases and the J gene lost 1 base, with 11 bases spanning the gap. CDR1 is SGHRS and CDR2 is YFSETQ in the germline V gene. The CDR3 spells CASSSQGSNTEAFF. The CDR3 coding sequence is TGCGCCAGCAGCAGTCAGGGTTCGAACACTGAAGCTTTCTTT.

This clonotype was detected many times. The chain links TRBV11-2 to TRBJ1-1; D not certain. Trimming removed 2 bases at V and 1 base at J, with 5 bases between. From germline, CDR1 is SGHAT and CDR2 FQNNGV. The CDR3 spans 13 residues. CDR3 nucleotides: TGTGCCAGCAGCTTACGGGAGAACACTGAAGCTTTCTTT. Translation: CASSLRENTEAFF.

This clonotype was seen many times. The V and J genes are TRBV28 and TRBJ1-1; D may be TRBD1 (5 bases). V was trimmed by 8 bases and J by 6 bases, leaving 19 bases between them. Germline lookup yields CDR1 MDHEN and CDR2 SYDVKM. This CDR3 spans 14 amino acids. The CDR3 spells CASSVRAAVSEAFF. The CDR3 DNA follows: TGTGCCAGCTCCGTCAGGGCTGCGGTCTCTGAAGCTTTCTTT.

This clonotype was found a few times. The chain has TRBV4-3 and TRBJ1-5; D ambiguous. Germline V gives CDR1 LGHNA, CDR2 YSLEER. V lost 1 base and J 7 bases, leaving 8 bases between the germline ends. CDR3 length equals 13 residues. The CDR3 is CASSQAGGQPQHF. CDR3 coding DNA: TGCGCCAGCAGCCAAGCTGGCGGCCAGCCCCAGCATTTT.

This sequence joins TRBV27 and TRBJ2-2; TRBD1 is a possible D gene (5 bases). This CDR3 is built from 12 residues. Trimming removed 11 bases from V and 4 bases from J, with 11 bases in between. The germline V gene encodes CDR1 MNHEY and CDR2 SMNVEV (reference sequence). CDR3 loop: CAATDSTGELFF. DNA for the CDR3: TGTGCCGCCACCGACAGCACCGGGGAGCTGTTTTTT.

This chain uses TRBV28 with TRBJ2-3; D is uncertain. V was cut by 7 bases and J by 2 bases, with 7 bases left in between. The CDR3 length is 12 residues. Per germline, CDR1 MDHEN and CDR2 SYDVKM. The CDR3 DNA reads as TGTGCCAGCACGGGTCCCACAGATACGCAGTATTTT. Protein product: CASTGPTDTQYF. The entire variable domain, with the rest obtained from reference TRBV28 and TRBJ2-3, is as follows: DVKVTQSSRYLVKRTGEKVFLECVQDMDHENMFWYRQDPGLGLRLIYFSYDVKMKEKGDIPEGYSVSREKKERFSLILESASTNQTSMYLCASTGPTDTQYFGPGTRLTVL.

This chain uses TRBV5-6 with TRBJ2-7, with D unresolved. Germline V gene sequence: CDR1 SGHDT, CDR2 YYEEEE. The CDR3 extends over 12 amino acids. Trimming took off 4 bases at V and 4 bases at J, with 9 bases between the two ends. The CDR3 sequence is CASSIFLYEQYF. CDR3 DNA sequence: TGTGCCAGCAGCATATTTCTATACGAGCAGTACTTC.

Ten or more counts support this clonotype. The rearrangement uses TRBV11-3 and TRBJ1-1; D is unresolved. The V gene's germline CDR1 is SGHNT and CDR2 YENEEA. There are 12 residues in the CDR3. Between the trimmed V and J ends, which lost 1 base and 5 bases, there was a span of 5 bases. This CDR3 reads CASSLVRTEAFF. CDR3 bases: TGTGCCAGCAGCTTAGTGAGGACTGAAGCTTTCTTT.

This clonotype was seen a few times. The chain carries TRBV20-1 and TRBJ1-5; D possibly corresponds to TRBD1 (5 bases). The V gene's germline CDR1 is DFQATT and CDR2 SNEGSKA (reference sequence). This CDR3 is 13 amino acids long. Between the trimmed V and J ends, which lost 6 bases and 2 bases, there was a span of 11 bases. This chain's CDR3 is CSAALGGNQPQHF. CDR3 DNA: TGCAGTGCCGCGTTGGGGGGCAATCAGCCCCAGCATTTT.

Many counts were recorded for this clonotype. The chain links TRBV27 to TRBJ1-2; the match to TRBD1 covers 7 bases. V lost 9 bases and J lost 1; bases outside the gene matches: 11. The germline gives CDR1 MNHEY, CDR2 SMNVEV (reference sequence). This CDR3 is 15 amino acids long. CDR3 DNA sequence: TGTGCCAGTTCCCTACAGGGGTCCCATAACTATGGCTACACCTTC. Amino acid sequence: CASSLQGSHNYGYTF.

This clonotype has at least ten counts. The chain recombines TRBV3-1 with TRBJ1-2; no clear D. The germline gives CDR1 LGHDT, CDR2 YNNKEL (reference sequence). Trimming left V 0 bases short and J 4 bases short, with 9 bases between. The CDR3 has 14 residues. The CDR3 DNA is TGTGCCAGCAGCCAAGATGGAGGAGTCTATGGCTACACCTTC. As protein: CASSQDGGVYGYTF.

At least ten counts were recorded for this clonotype. V and J are TRBV7-2 and TRBJ2-2, with D possibly TRBD2 on 6 matching bases. V lost 3 bases and J 0 bases, leaving 11 bases between the germline ends. CDR3 length equals 16 residues. The germline CDR1 and CDR2 sequences are SGHTA and FQGNSA. CDR3 sequence reads: CASSLEGGANTGELFF. The DNA for the CDR3 is TGTGCCAGCAGCTTGGAGGGAGGAGCGAACACCGGGGAGCTGTTTTTT.

This chain joins TRBV7-9 and TRBJ2-5; tentatively, D is TRBD1 (5 bases). The closer fit of TRBJ2-4 to the DNA end suggests the J call may be wrong. The CDR3 contains 15 residues. Germline V gene data show CDR1 as SEHNR and CDR2 as FQNEAQ (reference sequence). In DNA, the CDR3 is TGTGCCAGCAGCCAGTACCGGGTGGGGCACGGCATTCAGTACTTC. Translation: CASSQYRVGHGIQYF.

The rearrangement links TRBV27 to TRBJ1-6; the D is unclear. The CDR3 totals 16 residues. CDR1 is MNHEY and CDR2 is SMNVEV in the germline V gene (reference sequence). Trimming cost V 5 bases and J 0 bases, with 11 bases left between them. The CDR3 spells CASSTTDTSYNSPLHF. CDR3 in DNA: TGTGCCAGCAGTACCACCGACACCTCCTATAATTCACCCCTCCACTTT.

Worth noting for this clonotype: This clone may be a read error of a much larger clone one base away. This chain uses TRBV7-3 with TRBJ2-6; TRBD1 matches at 9 bases. V lost 6 bases and J lost 2; bases outside the gene matches: 8. This CDR3 is built from 17 residues. CDR1 and CDR2 (germline): SGHTA, FQGTGA. CDR3 residues: CASRSGTGRAGANVLTF. CDR3 DNA: TGTGCCAGCAGATCCGGGACAGGGAGAGCTGGGGCCAACGTCCTGACTTTC. The variable domain in full, with the rest retrieved from reference TRBV7-3 and TRBJ2-6, is GAGVSQTPSNKVTEKGKYVELRCDPISGHTALYWYRQSLGQGPEFLIYFQGTGAADDSGLPNDRFFAVRPEGSVSTLKIQRTERGDSAVYLCASRSGTGRAGANVLTFGAGSRLTVL.